The rows below give T cell receptor beta chains drawn from one sample of a study of blood T cells in healthy people across ages. TCRdb reprocessed the 5' RACE reads with MiXCR, giving one entry per CDR3 protein. The repertoire holds roughly 1.4 million distinct CDR3 sequences, with approximately 59% as singletons. The sample was blood. The receptors derive from a man younger than 30 in good health. The CDR3 runs from the conserved cysteine through the conserved F or W. D genes are given only for firm matches. Where a row states a size, it is once, few, many or the class of an expanded clone; other rows omit it.

clone size | J gene | D gene | V gene | CDR3 DNA | CDR3 protein
once | TRBJ2-6 | . | TRBV5-1 | TGCGCCAGCAGCTTGGCCCCCGAGCACAACGTCCTGACTTTC | CASSLAPEHNVLTF
. | TRBJ1-5 | . | TRBV2 | TGTGCCAGCAGCTTTGGGACCGCGATAGGGGATCAGCCCCAGCATTTT | CASSFGTAIGDQPQHF
. | TRBJ1-2 | TRBD1 | TRBV6-5 | TGTGCCAGCACCGTAACCGGGACAGGGAGGAATGGCTACACCTTC | CASTVTGTGRNGYTF
. | TRBJ2-7 | TRBD2 | TRBV5-1 | TGCGCCAGCAGCTGGGACGTTACTAGCGGGGGATCCTCCTACGAGCAGTACTTC | CASSWDVTSGGSSYEQYF
few | TRBJ1-2 | . | TRBV10-3 | TGTGCCATCAGTGAGTTGTCGGGGATGAGAGGATATGGCTACACCTTC | CAISELSGMRGYGYTF
. | TRBJ1-6 | TRBD1 | TRBV2 | TGTGCCAGCAGCAGACAGGGAGGCAATCCACCCCTCCACTTT | CASSRQGGNPPLHF
. | TRBJ1-1 | TRBD1 | TRBV7-9 | TGTGCCAGCAGCTTAGAGTCAGGGGGTATTATCGACACTGAAGCTTTCTTT | CASSLESGGIIDTEAFF
few | TRBJ2-3 | . | TRBV29-1 | TGCAGCGTTGAAGACCCGGCTCCGGCAGATACGCAGTATTTT | CSVEDPAPADTQYF
few | TRBJ2-5 | TRBD1 | TRBV7-9 | TGTGCCAGCAGCCCTCGACAGGGAGATGCAGAGACCCAGTACTTC | CASSPRQGDAETQYF
. | TRBJ1-5 | . | TRBV2 | TGTGCCAGCAGAGTCCCGGGACAAAATCAGCCCCAGCATTTT | CASRVPGQNQPQHF
. | TRBJ1-5 | TRBD1 | TRBV27 | TGTGCCAGCAGCCCAGGCACAGGGGGCCATCAGCCCCAGCATTTT | CASSPGTGGHQPQHF
. | TRBJ2-1 | . | TRBV20-1 | TGCAGTGGTCTTGACAATGAGCAGTTCTTC | CSGLDNEQFF
once | TRBJ2-7 | . | TRBV28 | TGTGCCAGCAGTTCTGACGGACGCTCCTACGAGCAGTACTTC | CASSSDGRSYEQYF
. | TRBJ2-7 | . | TRBV6-5 | TGTGCCAGCAGTTACTCTGGGAACGGTGAAACCTACGAGCAGTACTTC | CASSYSGNGETYEQYF
once | TRBJ2-7 | . | TRBV28 | TGTGCCAGCAGTTTATTGGCCCTCGCCTACGAGCAGTACTTC | CASSLLALAYEQYF
. | TRBJ1-1 | . | TRBV25-1 | TGTGCCAGCAGTGAATCGGGGCTCATGAACACTGAAGCTTTCTTT | CASSESGLMNTEAFF
. | TRBJ2-3 | . | TRBV12-3/TRBV12-4 | TGTGCCAGCAGGAGTTCGGAAATTAGCACAGATACGGAGTATTTT | CASRSSEISTDTEYF
. | TRBJ1-6 | . | TRBV28 | TGTGCCGCCAGCACAAGCAATGCACCCCTCCACTTT | CAASTSNAPLHF
. | TRBJ2-2 | . | TRBV6-6 | TGTGCCAGCAGTTACGGGGCGGAGGCCGGGGAGCTGTTTTTT | CASSYGAEAGELFF
. | TRBJ2-1 | TRBD1 | TRBV10-3 | TGTGCCATCAGCCCCGACAGGGGACAAACCTACAATGAGCAGTTCTTC | CAISPDRGQTYNEQFF
. | TRBJ2-5 | TRBD2 | TRBV30 | TGTGCCTGGAGTCCCTATACCGGGACTAGCGACGAAGAGACCCAGTACTTC | CAWSPYTGTSDEETQYF
. | TRBJ2-1 | . | TRBV2 | TGTGCCAGCGGGGGGACCTTACTTCCGAATGAGCAGTTCTTC | CASGGTLLPNEQFF
. | TRBJ2-5 | . | TRBV5-1 | TGCGCCAGCAGCACCTCCGGGACGAAAGAGACCCAGTACTTC | CASSTSGTKETQYF
. | TRBJ2-1 | TRBD2 | TRBV4-3 | TGCGCCAGCAGCCAGGGGACTAGCGGGGCTAATGAGCAGTTCTTC | CASSQGTSGANEQFF
. | TRBJ2-1 | TRBD1 | TRBV4-1 | TGCGCCAGCAGCCGTTACCGGGACAGGGTTAATGAGCAGTTCTTC | CASSRYRDRVNEQFF
. | TRBJ2-7 | . | TRBV7-9 | TGTGCCAGCAGCGAACCGGGACAAGGCTCCTACGAGCAGTACTTC | CASSEPGQGSYEQYF
. | TRBJ1-1 | TRBD1 | TRBV12-3/TRBV12-4 | TGTGCCAGCTTACCGGGACAGGGGGCAGGTGAAGCTTTCTTT | CASLPGQGAGEAFF
. | TRBJ2-3 | . | TRBV20-1 | TGCAGTGCTTACAGTTCTGCAGATACGCAGTATTTT | CSAYSSADTQYF
. | TRBJ2-7 | TRBD1 | TRBV3-1 | TGTGCCAGCAGCCCCACGCAGGGGGCTTCCACCTACGAGCAGTACTTC | CASSPTQGASTYEQYF
. | TRBJ2-7 | TRBD2 | TRBV4-2 | TGTGCCAGCAGCCAGCCGGGACTAGCGGGATACGAGCAGTACTTC | CASSQPGLAGYEQYF
. | TRBJ2-5 | TRBD2 | TRBV5-4 | TGTGCCAGCAGCTCTCTACTAGCGGGGGAGTCGGAGCAGTACTTC | CASSSLLAGESEQYF
. | TRBJ2-1 | TRBD2 | TRBV4-1 | TGCGCCAGCAGCCAAACTAGCGGGGAGTACAATGAGCAGTTCTTC | CASSQTSGEYNEQFF
once | TRBJ2-4 | TRBD2 | TRBV15 | TGTGCCACCAGCGAGAGATACCTAGCGGTAGCCAAAAACATTCAGTACTTC | CATSERYLAVAKNIQYF
. | TRBJ1-2 | . | TRBV6-5 | TGTGCCAGCAGTTACTCCCAAACAGCACCATATGGCTACACCTTC | CASSYSQTAPYGYTF